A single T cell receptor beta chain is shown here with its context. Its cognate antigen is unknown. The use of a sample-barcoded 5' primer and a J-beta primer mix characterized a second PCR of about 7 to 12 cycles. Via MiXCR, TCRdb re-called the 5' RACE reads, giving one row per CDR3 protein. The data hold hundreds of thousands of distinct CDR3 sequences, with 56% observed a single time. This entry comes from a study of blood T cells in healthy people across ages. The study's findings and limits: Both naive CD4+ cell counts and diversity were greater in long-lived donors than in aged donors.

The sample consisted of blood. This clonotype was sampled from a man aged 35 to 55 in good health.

The CDR3 protein is CASSVGLLKTGLSSYNEQFF. The DNA for the CDR3 is TGTGCCAGCAGCGTAGGTCTTCTGAAGACAGGGTTGAGCTCCTACAATGAGCAGTTCTTC. The rearrangement joins TRBV9 to TRBJ2-1, with TRBD1 identical over 7 bases. Germline V gives CDR1 SGDLS, CDR2 YYNGEE. This CDR3 region has 20 residues. Trimming took 0 bases from V and 0 from J; bases not matched to a gene: 15.